Each of the 18 T cell receptor beta chains below was sequenced from the same sample in a study of T cells in localized non-small cell lung cancer (dated by TCRdb to about 2020). Receptor amplification or capture employed the immunoSEQ multiplex PCR assay. What TCRdb holds here is the immuneACCESS table cut down to in-frame rearrangements. Part of the clones is not present; checked against another copy, under half of the missing clones reflect an unresolved V gene, and the others are unexplained. The sample data list about 18,000 clones, and around 83% of these were observed just once. 25% of the sample is held by the ten biggest clonotypes. The sample was peripheral blood, taken before any cancer treatment. These receptors all stem from an older female donor with stage I lung adenocarcinoma.

The chain is built from TRBV7-9 and TRBJ2-1, with 9 bases lining up with TRBD1. This CDR3 region has 17 residues. CDR1 SEHNR and CDR2 FQNEAQ come from the germline V gene (reference sequence). J gave up 5 bases and V 5 bases, and 13 bases lay outside the gene matches. The CDR3: CASSPEKGQGFNNEQFF. CDR3 sequence (DNA): TGTGCCAGCAGCCCCGAGAAGGGACAGGGCTTTAACAATGAGCAGTTCTTC.

V usage is TRBV6-5 and J usage is TRBJ1-1; D call uncertain. Germline CDR1 is MNHEY and CDR2 is SVGAGI. The CDR3 has 12 residues. Deletions cut 5 bases from V and 4 bases from J, with 8 bases between. The CDR3 protein is CASSRTFTEAFF. CDR3 sequence (DNA): TGTGCCAGCAGTCGGACTTTCACTGAAGCTTTCTTT.

V gene TRBV6-6 combines with J gene TRBJ1-1, with 7 bases fitting TRBD1. This CDR3 spans 14 amino acids. The junction had 4 bases not matched to a gene; V was cut back by 4 bases and J by 2 bases. Germline V lookup: CDR1 MNHNY, CDR2 SVGAGI (reference sequence). The DNA for the CDR3 is TGTGCCAGCAGTTCGACAGGGTTTAACACTGAAGCTTTCTTT. It translates to CASSSTGFNTEAFF.

This chain uses TRBV9 with TRBJ2-7, with TRBD1 matching over 10 bases. The J segment lost 3 bases and the V segment lost 0 bases, leaving 3 bases of the junction unmatched. The CDR3 contains 15 residues. Germline values: CDR1 SGDLS, CDR2 YYNGEE. The DNA of the CDR3 is TGTGCCAGCAGCGTAGGGACAGGGGGAAGCTACGAGCAGTACTTC. Protein: CASSVGTGGSYEQYF. The variable domain in full, completed from reference TRBV9 and TRBJ2-7, reads DSGVTQTPKHLITATGQRVTLRCSPRSGDLSVYWYQQSLDQGLQFLIQYYNGEERAKGNILERFSAQQFPDLHSELNLSSLELGDSALYFCASSVGTGGSYEQYFGPGTRLTVT.

The V gene is TRBV5-6, the J gene TRBJ1-5, with D uncertain. Per the germline V gene, CDR1 is SGHDT and CDR2 is YYEEEE. The CDR3 is 15 amino acids. The ends were cut back, 3 bases at V and 2 bases at J, with 12 bases in the middle. CDR3 amino acids: CASSSQAAGNQPQHF. The CDR3 coding sequence is TGTGCCAGCAGCTCCCAGGCGGCGGGCAATCAGCCCCAGCATTTT.

The chain uses TRBV6-6 and TRBJ2-7, with no clear D. This CDR3 comprises 14 residues. Germline CDR1 MNHNY, CDR2 SVGAGI (reference sequence). The germline V and J ends were trimmed by 2 bases and 3 bases, with 11 bases remaining between them. CDR3 sequence reads: CASSYTYAHYEQYF. CDR3 DNA: TGTGCCAGCAGTTACACATATGCACACTACGAGCAGTACTTC.

V and J are TRBV7-2 and TRBJ2-7, with TRBD1 matching 12 bases. Looked up from germline, CDR1 is SGHTA and CDR2 is FQGNSA. The CDR3 sequence is 18 residues long. The V gene end was trimmed by 3 bases and the J gene end by 3 bases; junction bases not matched to a gene: 12. The CDR3 protein is CASSFPYPRDRGHYEQYF. In DNA form, the CDR3 reads TGTGCCAGCAGCTTCCCCTATCCCCGGGACAGGGGGCACTACGAGCAGTACTTC.

CDR3 residues: CASSRWGGNQETQYF. CDR3 coding DNA: TGTGCCAGCAGCCGCTGGGGGGGGAACCAAGAGACCCAGTACTTC. V and J are TRBV14 and TRBJ2-5, with 7 bases identical to TRBD2. CDR3 length equals 15 residues. With V trimmed by 4 bases and J by 0 bases, 5 bases remained unmatched. Looked up from germline, CDR1 is SGHDN and CDR2 is FVKESK. Supplemented by reference TRBV14 and TRBJ2-5, the full variable domain reads EAGVTQFPSHSVIEKGQTVTLRCDPISGHDNLYWYRRVMGKEIKFLLHFVKESKQDESGMPNNRFLAERTGGTYSTLKVQPAELEDSGVYFCASSRWGGNQETQYFGPGTRLLVL.

J is TRBJ1-2 and V is TRBV6-5; TRBD1 matches 10 bases. There are 13 residues in the CDR3. Germline V gives CDR1 MNHEY, CDR2 SVGAGI. The ends lost 6 bases at V and 5 bases at J; junction bases unmatched: 3. The CDR3 DNA follows: TGTGCCAGCAGAGGGACAGGGGTATATGGCTACACCTTC. This gives the protein CASRGTGVYGYTF.

This chain connects TRBV4-1 to TRBJ1-5, with 8 bases fitting TRBD1. The V gene's germline CDR1 is MGHRA and CDR2 YSYEKL. The ends lost 0 bases at V and 5 bases at J; junction bases unmatched: 6. The CDR3 is 16 residues long. CDR3 residues: CASSQDGTGLYQPQHF. The CDR3, as DNA: TGCGCCAGCAGCCAAGATGGGACAGGCCTTTATCAGCCCCAGCATTTT.

Regarding this clone: One end of the junction varies from germline; a read error may be responsible. The gene calls are TRBV15 and TRBJ2-5; D ambiguous. This CDR3 has 13 amino acids. Germline-derived CDR1 and CDR2 are LNHNV and YYDKDF (reference sequence). The CDR3 DNA sequence: TGTGCCAACAGCAGAGAGGCTGGAGAGACCCAGTACTTC. It encodes CANSREAGETQYF.

J is TRBJ1-2 and V is TRBV27; no clear D gene. The CDR3 runs to 12 residues. CDR1 MNHEY and CDR2 SMNVEV come from the germline V gene (reference sequence). Between the trimmed V and J ends, which lost 6 bases and 4 bases, there was a span of 9 bases. Here the CDR3 DNA reads TGTGCCAGCAGGAGGACCGGCTATGGCTACACCTTC. It codes for CASRRTGYGYTF.

V usage is TRBV30 and J usage is TRBJ1-2; D not resolved. Germline loops: CDR1 GTSNPN, CDR2 SVGIG (reference sequence). V was pared by 2 bases and J by 4 bases, with 8 bases between. There are 12 residues in the CDR3. The CDR3 sequence is CAWSPQAYGYTF. The CDR3 DNA follows: TGTGCCTGGAGTCCCCAGGCCTATGGCTACACCTTC.

This clone was seen only once. This rearrangement joins TRBV6-5 to TRBJ1-2, with 8 bases identical to TRBD1. CDR1 is MNHEY and CDR2 is SVGAGI in the germline V gene. This CDR3 is 15 amino acids long. The V and J ends lost 8 bases and 3 bases, in that order; junction bases with no gene match: 11. The CDR3 reads CASRTGSQHYYGYTF. As DNA, the CDR3 is TGTGCCAGCCGGACAGGGTCCCAACACTACTATGGCTACACCTTC.

The chain combines TRBV11-3 with TRBJ2-1; 7 bases agree with TRBD1. Germline values: CDR1 SGHNT, CDR2 YENEEA. The ends lost 5 bases at V and 7 bases at J; junction bases unmatched: 5. The CDR3 consists of 13 residues. The CDR3 region is CASSPNRGNEQFF. The CDR3 DNA sequence: TGTGCCAGCAGCCCAAACAGGGGTAATGAGCAGTTCTTC.

The rearrangement joins TRBV5-1 to TRBJ1-2; perhaps TRBD1 as D (5 bases). Trimming removed 2 bases at V and 4 bases at J, with 9 bases between. The CDR3 extends over 13 amino acids. Germline CDR1 SGHRS, CDR2 YFSETQ. Written as DNA, the CDR3 is TGCGCCAGCAGCTTACAGGCTGCCTATGGCTACACCTTC. This codes for CASSLQAAYGYTF.

The chain has TRBV6-5 and TRBJ1-2; D is possibly TRBD1 (6 bases). Germline V gene sequence: CDR1 MNHEY, CDR2 SVGAGI. The CDR3 loop spans 13 amino acids. V lost 7 bases, J lost 5 bases, and 14 bases lay in between. CDR3 protein: CASTGGNVYGYTF. In DNA form, the CDR3 reads TGTGCCAGCACCGGGGGCAACGTATATGGCTACACCTTC.

The chain employs TRBV30 and TRBJ2-6; unclear D gene. Germline-derived CDR1 and CDR2 are GTSNPN and SVGIG (reference sequence). The CDR3 is 14 amino acids. The ends were cut back, 0 bases at V and 2 bases at J, with 5 bases in the middle. CDR3 loop: CAWSVDTGANVLTF. For the CDR3, the DNA is TGTGCCTGGAGTGTAGACACTGGGGCCAACGTCCTGACTTTC.